Presented here are 9 T cell receptor beta chains from one specimen sequenced in a study of blood T cell repertoires in COVID-19. Repertoires were generated with immunoSEQ multiplex PCR, while TCRdb's copy carries only in-frame clones and drops some. Of 40,000 to 50,000 clones listed, approximately 80% are singletons. Material: peripheral blood. Every receptor here comes from a middle-aged man with active COVID-19.

CDR3 in DNA: TGTGCCAGCAGCCAAGTCTGGGCTAGCGGGGGTTCCTACGAGCAGTACTTC. Translated: CASSQVWASGGSYEQYF. V and J are TRBV3-1 (or the pseudogene TRBV3-2) and TRBJ2-7; 10 nucleotides line up with TRBD2. Per the germline V gene, CDR1 is LGHDT and CDR2 is YNNKEL (reference sequence). The CDR3 covers 17 residues. The ends lost 1 base at V and 1 base at J; junction bases unmatched: 7.

V is TRBV4-3 and J is TRBJ2-1; D is perhaps TRBD2 (5 bases). From germline, CDR1 is LGHNA and CDR2 YSLEER. The CDR3 has 15 residues. V was cut by 1 base and J by 15 bases, with 22 bases left in between. In DNA form, the CDR3 reads TGCGCCAGCAGCCAAGGCGCTAGCTACACCGAGGTTCCGTTCTTC. As protein: CASSQGASYTEVPFF.

The J gene is TRBJ2-5, the V gene TRBV5-1, with a possible D match to TRBD2 (6 bases). From germline, CDR1 is SGHRS and CDR2 YFSETQ. The V gene lost 5 bases and the J gene lost 5 bases, with 16 bases spanning the gap. The length of the CDR3 is 14 residues. CDR3 sequence: CASRPASGGETQYF. Here the CDR3 DNA reads TGCGCCAGCAGGCCAGCCAGCGGAGGGGAGACCCAGTACTTC.

CDR3 DNA sequence: TGTGCCAGCAGGGGACAGGGGGAGTACTTC. Protein: CASRGQGEYF. The J gene is TRBJ2-5, the V gene TRBV6-4; 11 bases map to TRBD1. Germline V gene sequence: CDR1 MRHNA, CDR2 SNTAGT. Trimming at V came to 6 bases and at J to 12 bases, leaving 0 bases not matched to a gene. The CDR3 totals 10 residues.

This clone is judged medium-sized. The chain couples TRBV11-3 to TRBJ2-7; TRBD1 aligns across 7 bases. CDR1 and CDR2 (germline): SGHNT, YENEEA. This CDR3 has 12 amino acids. After removal of 8 bases from V and 0 bases from J, the junction contained 1 base not matched to a gene. In DNA form, the CDR3 reads TGTGCCAGCCGGGACAGCTCCTACGAGCAGTACTTC. Translation gives CASRDSSYEQYF. Full variable domain (remainder filled in from reference TRBV11-3 and TRBJ2-7): EAGVVQSPRYKIIEKKQPVAFWCNPISGHNTLYWYLQNLGQGPELLIRYENEEAVDDSQLPKDRFSAERLKGVDSTLKIQPAELGDSAVYLCASRDSSYEQYFGPGTRLTVT.

The chain links TRBV5-5 to TRBJ2-5, with TRBD2 identical over 8 bases. CDR3 length: 14 amino acids. Trimming at V came to 2 bases and at J to 5 bases, leaving 5 bases not matched to a gene. CDR1 and CDR2 (germline): SGHKS, YYEKEE (reference sequence). The CDR3 nucleotides read TGTGCCAGCAGCTTATTAGCGGGACGGGAGACCCAGTACTTC. It encodes CASSLLAGRETQYF.

This chain connects TRBV5-6 to TRBJ2-1, with TRBD2 matching over 8 bases. V was pared by 4 bases and J by 4 bases, with 7 bases of the junction left unmatched. Germline CDR1 reads SGHDT; CDR2 reads YYEEEE. The CDR3 has 15 residues. The CDR3 DNA sequence: TGTGCCAGCAGCCCGGGGGGGCGGAGGTACAATGAGCAGTTCTTC. Translating gives CASSPGGRRYNEQFF.

DNA of the CDR3: TGTGCCAGCAGCTTGGGGCCGGAGAGCAATCAGCCCCAGCATTTT. Translation: CASSLGPESNQPQHF. The chain employs TRBV5-5 and TRBJ1-5; no definite D call. This CDR3 comprises 15 residues. Per the germline V gene, CDR1 is SGHKS and CDR2 is YYEKEE (reference sequence). V dropped 0 bases and J dropped 1 base, with 8 bases sitting between them.

To note about this clone: An end of the junction differs from the germline gene, which may be a read error. This rearrangement joins TRBV10-3 to TRBJ2-7, with TRBD1 identical over 8 bases. Germline V gene lookup returns CDR1 ENHRY and CDR2 SYGVKD. This CDR3 contains 14 residues. CDR3 nucleotide sequence: TGTGCCACCAGTTCGACAGGGGTGTCCTACGAGCAGTACTTC. Protein product: CATSSTGVSYEQYF.